This is a list of T cell receptor beta chains from one sample in a study of T cell repertoires in cytomegalovirus infection. Their antigen targets remain unknown. MiXCR, run by TCRdb on the reads, gives a single entry per CDR3 protein. The sample contains about 770,000 distinct CDR3 sequences, just under 30% of which appear only once. This sample comprised cultured CD8+ T cells from PBMCs, obtained from culture after CMV antigen stimulation. These receptors originate from a human donor in good health (CMV status not recorded). Some clones in this sample may be carry-over from other donors' samples. CDR3s include the opening cysteine and the closing phenylalanine or tryptophan. The order of the fields is clone size, D gene, J gene, V gene, CDR3 DNA, CDR3 protein. D genes are given only for firm matches. Clone size, where shown, is once, few, many, or a class for clones that have expanded.

many,TRBD1,TRBJ1-1,TRBV6-2/TRBV6-3,TGTGCCAGCAGTTACTCACGGACAGGGATGGGAGAAAACACTGAAGCTTTCTTT,CASSYSRTGMGENTEAFF
many,NA,TRBJ1-1,TRBV7-8,TGTGCCAGCAGCACGAAGGATAGGAACACTGAAGCTTTCTTT,CASSTKDRNTEAFF
many,NA,TRBJ2-1,TRBV27,TGTGCCAGCAGTTTAGCATCCAGCCCCTCCTACAATGAGCAGTTCTTC,CASSLASSPSYNEQFF
few,TRBD1,TRBJ1-2,TRBV7-6,TGTGCCAGCAGCTTAGAGGGCGGACAGGACCTCTATGGCTACACCTTC,CASSLEGGQDLYGYTF
once,NA,TRBJ1-1,TRBV7-9,TGTGCCAGCAGCCTAGGAGGGACTGGTGTGGGGGACACTGAAGCTTTCTTT,CASSLGGTGVGDTEAFF
many,NA,TRBJ2-2,TRBV12-3/TRBV12-4,TGTGCCAGCAGTTTTAGGGGATACACCGGGGAGCTGTTTTTT,CASSFRGYTGELFF
many,TRBD2,TRBJ2-3,TRBV7-6,TGTGCCAGCAGCATCAGCGGGGGAGCAGATACGCAGTATTTT,CASSISGGADTQYF
NA,NA,TRBJ2-3,TRBV27,TGTGCCAGCAGGGGGTTCAACCCAGATACGCAGTATTTT,CASRGFNPDTQYF
NA,TRBD1,TRBJ1-6,TRBV27,TGTGCCAGCAGTTTGTCCCCGGGACAGGGGAGTTCACCCCTCCACTTT,CASSLSPGQGSSPLHF
NA,NA,TRBJ1-1,TRBV7-6,TGTGCCAGCAGCTTCGGCGGGGGCCGAGGGCCGTTCTTT,CASSFGGGRGPFF
NA,NA,TRBJ2-3,TRBV9,TGTGCCAGCAGCGTAGTAGGGGGGGGTAGCACAGATACGCAGTATTTT,CASSVVGGGSTDTQYF
NA,NA,TRBJ1-6,TRBV6-5,TGTGCCAGCAGTTACTCGGGGGGGACCCTTTATAATTCACCCCTCCACTTT,CASSYSGGTLYNSPLHF
many,NA,TRBJ2-7,TRBV7-2,TGTGCCAGCAGCTTATCGAGGGGGAGGGATACCTACGAGCAGTACTTC,CASSLSRGRDTYEQYF
NA,NA,TRBJ1-1,TRBV4-1,TGCGCCAGCAGCCAAGATATCCGGGACAACACTGAAGCTTTCTTT,CASSQDIRDNTEAFF
few,NA,TRBJ2-5,TRBV28,TGTGCCAGCATCCCAAGCTTCCGGGGGGCCTGGAAAGAGACCCAGTACTTC,CASIPSFRGAWKETQYF
many,TRBD1,TRBJ1-4,TRBV7-6,TGTGCCAGCAGCCTGACAGGGAAGGATGAAAAACTGTTTTTT,CASSLTGKDEKLFF
few,TRBD2,TRBJ2-1,TRBV7-9,TGTGCCAGCAGCTCTCTAGCGGGGGGGCTTAAGAACAATGAGCAGTTCTTC,CASSSLAGGLKNNEQFF
NA,TRBD1,TRBJ2-1,TRBV6-5,TGTGCCAGCAGTTACTCGCTGGACAGGGACCTCTACAATGAGCAGTTCTTC,CASSYSLDRDLYNEQFF
NA,NA,TRBJ1-2,TRBV7-9,TGTGCCAGCAGCCCCCTGGCCAGTGCTAACTATGGCTACACCTTC,CASSPLASANYGYTF
NA,NA,TRBJ1-2,TRBV20-1,TGCAGTGCCCTCCCCCCTCCCGGTGGCTACACCTTC,CSALPPPGGYTF
few,NA,TRBJ1-4,TRBV6-5,TGTGCCAGCTTGGAATGGACTGAAAAACTGTTTTTT,CASLEWTEKLFF
many,NA,TRBJ1-2,TRBV12-3/TRBV12-4,TGTGCCAGCAGTGCCCGGTCAGACTACTATGGCTACACCTTC,CASSARSDYYGYTF
NA,NA,TRBJ2-7,TRBV12-3/TRBV12-4,TGTGCCAGCAGTTTATCTCACGAGCAGTACTTC,CASSLSHEQYF
NA,NA,TRBJ1-1,TRBV29-1,TGCAGCGTTGTAGAGGGTTGGGTGAACACTGAAGCTTTCTTT,CSVVEGWVNTEAFF
many,NA,TRBJ2-7,TRBV12-3/TRBV12-4,TGTGCCAGCAGCACCAGGGGCGAGCAGTACTTC,CASSTRGEQYF
NA,TRBD1,TRBJ1-5,TRBV27,TGTGCCAGCAGGCGCGGGACAGTCGGGCAGCCCCAGCATTTT,CASRRGTVGQPQHF
NA,NA,TRBJ1-1,TRBV19,TGTGCCAGTAGTTCAGGGCCTCGGATGAACACTGAAGCTTTCTTT,CASSSGPRMNTEAFF
few,TRBD2,TRBJ2-7,TRBV7-8,TGTGCCAGCAGCTCTGGGACTAGAATCCATGAATACTTC,CASSSGTRIHEYF
NA,TRBD1,TRBJ1-5,TRBV6-6,TGTGCCAGCAGGTCAGGGGGGGGTTATCAGCCCCAGCATTTT,CASRSGGGYQPQHF
many,TRBD1,TRBJ1-2,TRBV7-6,TGTGCCAGCAGCCCTAATACAGGGGGCGCGGATGGCTACACCTTC,CASSPNTGGADGYTF
few,TRBD2,TRBJ2-2,TRBV20-1,TGCAGTGCGCCAGATTGGGGAGGGACTAGCGGGGACCGGACCGGGGAGCTGTTTTTT,CSAPDWGGTSGDRTGELFF
few,NA,TRBJ1-2,TRBV28,TGTGCCAGCAGTTTATCCATCCCTTCTCCGACACTCGCCTATGGCTACACCTTC,CASSLSIPSPTLAYGYTF
once,TRBD2,TRBJ2-7,TRBV5-1,TGCGCCACGGGAGGCGGACCGCCTGAGAGCTACGAGCAGTACTTC,CATGGGPPESYEQYF
few,TRBD2,TRBJ2-1,TRBV6-1,TGTGCCAGCAGTTCCCCTTCGGCGGGGGGCTCCTACAATGAGCAGTTCTTC,CASSSPSAGGSYNEQFF
few,TRBD1,TRBJ2-4,TRBV7-9,TGTGCCAGCAGCGCTCCCAGGGGGAAAAACATTCAGTACTTC,CASSAPRGKNIQYF
NA,TRBD1,TRBJ1-1,TRBV5-1,TGCGCCAGCAGCAAGACAGGGGTGACTGAAGCTTTCTTT,CASSKTGVTEAFF
NA,NA,TRBJ1-3,TRBV12-3/TRBV12-4,TGTGCCAGGCCGGCTCCCAGCCTCTCTGGAAACACCATATATTTT,CARPAPSLSGNTIYF
many,TRBD1,TRBJ2-5,TRBV7-2,TGTGCCAGCAGCTTGAGGCTCTGGACAGGACAAGAGACCCAGTACTTC,CASSLRLWTGQETQYF
once,TRBD1,TRBJ1-2,TRBV29-1,TGCAGCGTTGTACCGGGACAGGAGAACTATGGCTACACCTTC,CSVVPGQENYGYTF
NA,NA,TRBJ2-1,TRBV5-3,TGTGCCAGCAGCTCTGAGGGGTTGGATGAGCAGTTCTTC,CASSSEGLDEQFF
NA,NA,TRBJ1-2,TRBV12-3/TRBV12-4,TGTGCCAGCAGTTTCTTGCGGGGCTATGGCTACACCTTC,CASSFLRGYGYTF
few,NA,TRBJ2-7,TRBV4-1,TGCGCCAGCAGCCAAGACTTCTCACGGCACTACGAGCAGTACTTC,CASSQDFSRHYEQYF
many,NA,TRBJ1-1,TRBV7-9,TGTGCCAGCAGTTCCAGACTCGATGGGATGAACACTGAAGCTTTCTTT,CASSSRLDGMNTEAFF
NA,TRBD1,TRBJ2-2,TRBV12-3/TRBV12-4,TGTGCCAGCAGCGATTGGACCACGGGGACAGAGAGAAACACCGGGGAGCTGTTTTTT,CASSDWTTGTERNTGELFF
NA,TRBD1,TRBJ1-1,TRBV20-1,TGCAGTGCTACCCCGACAGGGATGAACACTGAAGCTTTCTTT,CSATPTGMNTEAFF
NA,TRBD1,TRBJ2-5,TRBV28,TGTGCCAGCAGTTTATCCGGGACAGGGGTTTACCAAGAGACCCAGTACTTC,CASSLSGTGVYQETQYF
NA,NA,TRBJ1-2,TRBV4-1,TGCGCCAGCAGCCAAGAGTTGAGCTATGGCTACACCTTC,CASSQELSYGYTF
NA,NA,TRBJ1-5,TRBV6-6,TGTGCCAGCACTGGCCCAGGGGCTGGCAATCAGCCCCAGCATTTT,CASTGPGAGNQPQHF
once,TRBD2,TRBJ2-5,TRBV7-4,TGTGCCAGCAGCTGGAGCGGGGGGGAAGCGGAGACCCAGTACTTC,CASSWSGGEAETQYF
NA,NA,TRBJ1-1,TRBV6-5,TGTGCCAGCATGGTAGGGGGTGGCACTGAAGCTTTCTTT,CASMVGGGTEAFF
few,TRBD1,TRBJ1-5,TRBV6-1,TGTGCCAGCAGTCCAAAGCGGGACAGGGTTGACCAGCCCCAGCATTTT,CASSPKRDRVDQPQHF
many,TRBD1,TRBJ1-1,TRBV7-9,TGTGCCAGCAGCTTACAACAGGGGGCACGTGATGAAGCTTTCTTT,CASSLQQGARDEAFF